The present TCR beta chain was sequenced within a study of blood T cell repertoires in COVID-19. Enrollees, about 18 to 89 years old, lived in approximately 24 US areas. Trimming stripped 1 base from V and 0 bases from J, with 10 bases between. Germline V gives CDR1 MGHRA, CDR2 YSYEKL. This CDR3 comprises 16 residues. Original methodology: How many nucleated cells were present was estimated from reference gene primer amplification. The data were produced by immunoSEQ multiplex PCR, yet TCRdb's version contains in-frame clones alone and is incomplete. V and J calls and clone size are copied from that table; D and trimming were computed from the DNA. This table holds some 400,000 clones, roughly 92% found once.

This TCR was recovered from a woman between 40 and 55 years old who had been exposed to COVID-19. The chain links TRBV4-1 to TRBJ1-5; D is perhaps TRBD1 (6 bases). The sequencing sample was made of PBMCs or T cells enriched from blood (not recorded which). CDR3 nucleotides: TGCGCCAGCAGCCAAGCTACAGGGACTAGCAATCAGCCCCAGCATTTT. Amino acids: CASSQATGTSNQPQHF.